This TCR beta chain was retrieved from a study of blood T cell repertoires in COVID-19. As for the study in general: Specimens from acute and convalescent COVID-19 originated in the United States, Italy and Spain. T cells, B-cell-depleted T cells, or PBMCs supplied cDNA or gDNA.

Per the original data handling: For nucleated cells, counts were estimated from reference gene primer amplification. Using immunoSEQ multiplex PCR, the repertoire was profiled, and TCRdb retains in-frame clones only, with some absent. D and trimming were read from the DNA, whereas the V and J calls and clone size are those reported in that table. The sample records 140,000 to 150,000 clones, 81% being singletons. The germline CDR1 and CDR2 sequences are SEHNR and FQNEAQ (reference sequence). The CDR3 extends over 15 amino acids. The germline V and J ends were trimmed by 7 bases and 0 bases, with 10 bases remaining between them. In this sample, this clone turned up once.

The chain uses TRBV7-9 and TRBJ2-6, with D possibly matching TRBD2 (5 bases). The clonotype originates from a human donor in a cohort sampled during active COVID-19. Sequencing was performed on peripheral blood. CDR3 protein: CASTLGSSGANVLTF. The CDR3, as DNA: TGTGCCAGCACCCTAGGGAGCTCTGGGGCCAACGTCCTGACTTTC.